These 9 T cell receptor beta chains were all obtained from the same sample, sequenced in a study of CD8 T cells in ankylosing spondylitis. Findings and caveats of the study: Ankylosing spondylitis blood seemed to carry a telltale TCR beta motif made of several highly homologous variants.

These receptors have no known antigen. TCRdb called the 5' RACE reads again in MiXCR, with one record for every CDR3 protein. The repertoire holds hundreds of thousands of distinct CDR3 sequences, roughly 13% seen once, with 6.8% in the top ten. Input material: blood, either unsorted or a sorted T cell fraction (not recorded which). Every receptor here comes from a male donor with ankylosing spondylitis.

This sequence joins TRBV9 and TRBJ2-7; 8 positions agree with TRBD1. Unmatched junction bases numbered 7, after V lost 3 bases and J lost 2 bases. The CDR3 has 15 amino acids. Germline values: CDR1 SGDLS, CDR2 YYNGEE. The CDR3 protein is CASSETTGATYEQYF. The CDR3, as DNA: TGTGCCAGCAGCGAGACGACAGGGGCGACCTACGAGCAGTACTTC.

The rearrangement joins TRBV7-9 to TRBJ1-2; the D is unclear. The V end lost 2 bases, the J end lost 4 bases, and 11 bases lay between the germline ends. The CDR3 is 14 residues long. From germline, CDR1 is SEHNR and CDR2 FQNEAQ (reference sequence). CDR3 coding DNA: TGTGCCAGCAGCTTAAACCCCAAGACCTATGGCTACACCTTC. Amino acids: CASSLNPKTYGYTF. Based on the CDR3 plus reference TRBV7-9 and TRBJ1-2, the full variable domain is DTGVSQNPRHKITKRGQNVTFRCDPISEHNRLYWYRQTLGQGPEFLTYFQNEAQLEKSRLLSDRFSAERPKGSFSTLEIQRTEQGDSAMYLCASSLNPKTYGYTFGSGTRLTVV.

This clonotype was seen ten or more times. The chain employs TRBV5-1 and TRBJ2-5, with 10 bases fitting TRBD2. Germline values: CDR1 SGHRS, CDR2 YFSETQ. The CDR3 runs 15 residues. V dropped 2 bases and J dropped 7; count of bases not matched to a gene: 8. The CDR3 sequence is CASSFGTSDPRTQYF. The CDR3 DNA reads TGCGCCAGCAGCTTCGGGACTAGCGACCCGAGGACCCAGTACTTC.

V gene TRBV7-9 combines with J gene TRBJ2-3, with D hard to call. The germline V and J ends were trimmed by 2 bases and 1 base, with 10 bases remaining between them. CDR1 and CDR2 (germline): SEHNR, FQNEAQ (reference sequence). The CDR3 totals 15 residues. Here the CDR3 DNA reads TGTGCCAGCAGCTTATTGGCCCAGCGCACAGATACGCAGTATTTT. It codes for CASSLLAQRTDTQYF.

In this sample, this clonotype turned up a few times. V and J are TRBV3-1 and TRBJ2-1; the D gene is possibly TRBD2 (5 bases). V was cut by 6 bases and J by 9 bases, with 9 bases left in between. The germline gives CDR1 LGHDT, CDR2 YNNKEL (reference sequence). This CDR3 spans 11 amino acids. Here the CDR3 reads CASSSGGEQFF. As DNA, the CDR3 is TGTGCCAGCAGTTCAGGAGGTGAGCAGTTCTTC.

This clonotype was seen only a few times. The rearrangement links TRBV7-9 to TRBJ2-1; D is unclear. The germline V gene encodes CDR1 SEHNR and CDR2 FQNEAQ (reference sequence). Trimming took 3 bases from V and 8 from J, leaving 20 bases between them. The CDR3 covers 16 residues. CDR3 bases: TGTGCCAGCAGCTTCCCGAGTACTCAGGTGGTGGATGAGCAGTTCTTC. Translating gives CASSFPSTQVVDEQFF.

The chain links TRBV7-9 to TRBJ2-1; unclear D gene. Germline V lookup: CDR1 SEHNR, CDR2 FQNEAQ (reference sequence). CDR3 size: 11 residues. The V end lost 3 bases, the J end lost 10 bases, and 7 bases lay between the germline ends. The CDR3 spells CASSFPGEQFF. As DNA, the CDR3 is TGTGCCAGCAGCTTTCCGGGCGAGCAGTTCTTC.

This clonotype came up many times. J is TRBJ1-3 and V is TRBV20-1; D gene ambiguous. Deletions cut 1 base from V and 4 bases from J, with 5 bases between. CDR3 length equals 12 residues. Germline V CDR1 and CDR2: DFQATT, SNEGSKA (reference sequence). The DNA for the CDR3 is TGCAGTGCTAGAGGGGAGGGAAACACCATATATTTT. Its protein is CSARGEGNTIYF.

This clonotype was counted a few times. This chain joins TRBV7-2 and TRBJ2-1, with D maybe TRBD2 (6 bases). This CDR3 contains 15 residues. Germline assignment: CDR1 SGHTA and CDR2 FQGNSA. The V end was cut by 0 bases, the J end by 3 bases, with 9 bases between. CDR3: CASSLAGGIYNEQFF. CDR3 sequence (DNA): TGTGCCAGCAGCTTAGCGGGAGGTATCTACAATGAGCAGTTCTTC.